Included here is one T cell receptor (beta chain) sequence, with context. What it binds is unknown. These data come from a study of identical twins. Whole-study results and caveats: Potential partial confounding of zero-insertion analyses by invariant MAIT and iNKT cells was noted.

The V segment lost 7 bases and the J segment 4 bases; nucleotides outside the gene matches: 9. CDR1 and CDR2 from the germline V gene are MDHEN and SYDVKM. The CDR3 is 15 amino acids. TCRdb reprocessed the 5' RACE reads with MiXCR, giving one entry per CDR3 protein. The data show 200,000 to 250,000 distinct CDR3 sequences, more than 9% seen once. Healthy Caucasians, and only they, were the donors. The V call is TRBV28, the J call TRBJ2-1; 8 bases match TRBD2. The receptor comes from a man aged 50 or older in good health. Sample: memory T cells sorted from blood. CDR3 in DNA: TGTGCCAGCACCGGGGGGGCTAGCGGATACAATGAGCAGTTCTTC. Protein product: CASTGGASGYNEQFF. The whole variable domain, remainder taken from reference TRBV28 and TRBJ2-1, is DVKVTQSSRYLVKRTGEKVFLECVQDMDHENMFWYRQDPGLGLRLIYFSYDVKMKEKGDIPEGYSVSREKKERFSLILESASTNQTSMYLCASTGGASGYNEQFFGPGTRLTVL.